This TCR beta chain is from a study of OX40 agonist ivuxolimab in advanced cancers. The overall study: Ivuxolimab doses were 0.01, 0.1, 0.3, 1.5, 3 or 10 mg/kg every 2 weeks.

Details on this clone: Its antigen is still unknown.

CDR1 and CDR2 from the germline V gene are SGHNT and YYREEE (reference sequence). The length of the CDR3 is 15 residues. The V segment lost 1 base and the J segment 4 bases; nucleotides outside the gene matches: 5. Study findings and constraints: Some nonresponders additionally presented with little normalized T-cell clonal expansion. The study observed clonal expansion of CD4+ and CD8+ blood T cells by week 6 at 0.1 to 3.0 mg/kg.

Assay used: immunoSEQ multiplex PCR; TCRdb lists only in-frame clones, some missing. The sample includes about 46,000 clones, approximately 88% of them seen just once. The source is an adult with an advanced solid tumor such as melanoma, head and neck, liver or kidney cancer. This sequence joins TRBV5-4 and TRBJ2-3; 8 bases match TRBD2. The sequencing here drew on CD4+ or CD8+ T cells sorted from blood, taken in a trial of the OX40 agonist ivuxolimab. The DNA of the CDR3 is TGTGCCAGCAGCTTGATGGGAGCGGGGGCAGATACGCAGTATTTT. It encodes CASSLMGAGADTQYF.